These T cell receptor beta chains were read from a single sample in a study of shared clonotypes between healthy human individuals. TCRdb's copy holds only in-frame clones and misses some; the assay was immunoSEQ multiplex PCR. There are roughly 680,000 clones in the sample; over 60% occur only once, and more than 1.5% lies in the top ten. Sequenced: memory CD4+ T cells sorted from blood. The receptors were gathered from a woman in her twenties or thirties in good health. CDR3s include the opening cysteine and the closing phenylalanine or tryptophan. D genes are given only for firm matches. The size field is filled for only some rows; it gives once, few, many or a size class.

J gene: TRBJ1-2; clone size: .; D gene: TRBD1; V gene: TRBV6-1; CDR3 DNA: TGTGCCAGCAACCGGGACAGGGCTTACTATGGCTACACCTTC; CDR3 protein: CASNRDRAYYGYTF
J gene: TRBJ2-1; clone size: once; D gene: .; V gene: TRBV28; CDR3 DNA: TGTGCCAGCAGCATTAGGGAGCGCAATGAGCAGTTCTTC; CDR3 protein: CASSIRERNEQFF
J gene: TRBJ2-7; clone size: .; D gene: .; V gene: TRBV15; CDR3 DNA: TGTGCCACCAGCAGAGATTTAAGTGGGCGGCAGGGAGGCTACGAGCAGTACTTC; CDR3 protein: CATSRDLSGRQGGYEQYF
J gene: TRBJ2-3; clone size: .; D gene: TRBD2; V gene: TRBV28; CDR3 DNA: TGTGCCAGCAGTTACATAGCGGGCATACGTTTAACAGATACGCAGTATTTT; CDR3 protein: CASSYIAGIRLTDTQYF
J gene: TRBJ1-5; clone size: few; D gene: .; V gene: TRBV28; CDR3 DNA: TGTGCCAGCAGTTTACAGCTCAGTCAGCCCCAGCATTTT; CDR3 protein: CASSLQLSQPQHF
J gene: TRBJ2-3; clone size: .; D gene: .; V gene: TRBV29-1; CDR3 DNA: TGCAGCGGGAGTTGGGGGGAGACAGATACGCAGTATTTT; CDR3 protein: CSGSWGETDTQYF
J gene: TRBJ1-1; clone size: .; D gene: TRBD1; V gene: TRBV5-1; CDR3 DNA: TGCGCCAGCAGCCAAACGGACAGGGGAGGCAGAGCTTTCTTT; CDR3 protein: CASSQTDRGGRAFF
J gene: TRBJ1-1; clone size: .; D gene: TRBD1; V gene: TRBV27; CDR3 DNA: TGTGCCAGCAGTTACAGGGGAAGCACTGAAGCTTTCTTT; CDR3 protein: CASSYRGSTEAFF
J gene: TRBJ2-7; clone size: .; D gene: .; V gene: TRBV7-9; CDR3 DNA: TGTGCCAGCAGCCTAGGAGGGACACCGTCCGAGCAGTACTTC; CDR3 protein: CASSLGGTPSEQYF
J gene: TRBJ1-1; clone size: .; D gene: .; V gene: TRBV6-6; CDR3 DNA: TGTGCCAGCACCAACCAGGGTATGAACACTGAAGCTTTCTTT; CDR3 protein: CASTNQGMNTEAFF
J gene: TRBJ2-5; clone size: .; D gene: TRBD1; V gene: TRBV7-9; CDR3 DNA: TGTGCCAGCAGCACCCCGGACAGGGGGCTGGAGACCCAGTACTTC; CDR3 protein: CASSTPDRGLETQYF
J gene: TRBJ2-4; clone size: .; D gene: TRBD2; V gene: TRBV4-2; CDR3 DNA: TGTGCCAGCAGCCAACCTCTCCTAGCGGGAGGTTTTGGGGCCAAAAACATTCAGTACTTC; CDR3 protein: CASSQPLLAGGFGAKNIQYF
J gene: TRBJ1-1; clone size: .; D gene: .; V gene: TRBV10-2; CDR3 DNA: TGCGCCAGCCTCCCCAAGGGGAACACTGAAGCTTTCTTT; CDR3 protein: CASLPKGNTEAFF
J gene: TRBJ2-7; clone size: few; D gene: .; V gene: TRBV18; CDR3 DNA: TGTGCCAGCTCACCAAAGAGGAGGGAAAGCTCCTACGAGCAGTACTTC; CDR3 protein: CASSPKRRESSYEQYF
J gene: TRBJ1-5; clone size: .; D gene: TRBD1; V gene: TRBV25-1; CDR3 DNA: TGTGCCAGCAGTGAGCCGGGACAGGGGAATCAGCCCCAGCATTTT; CDR3 protein: CASSEPGQGNQPQHF
J gene: TRBJ2-1; clone size: once; D gene: .; V gene: TRBV2; CDR3 DNA: TGTGCCAGCAGTGGACTGTACAATGAGCAGTTCTTC; CDR3 protein: CASSGLYNEQFF
J gene: TRBJ2-3; clone size: .; D gene: .; V gene: TRBV27; CDR3 DNA: TGTGCCAGCAGGGGCCCGTTAGACACAGATACGCAGTATTTT; CDR3 protein: CASRGPLDTDTQYF
J gene: TRBJ2-7; clone size: .; D gene: .; V gene: TRBV7-2; CDR3 DNA: TGTGCCAGCAGCTTTGGAGGGACCTACGAGCAGTACTTC; CDR3 protein: CASSFGGTYEQYF
J gene: TRBJ1-5; clone size: .; D gene: .; V gene: TRBV2; CDR3 DNA: TGTGCCAGCAGTCCCAACGGGGGGCGTCAGCCCCAGCATTTT; CDR3 protein: CASSPNGGRQPQHF
J gene: TRBJ2-6; clone size: few; D gene: TRBD1; V gene: TRBV6-1; CDR3 DNA: TGTGCCAGCAGGACAGGGGGCTCTGGGGCCAACGTCCTGACTTTC; CDR3 protein: CASRTGGSGANVLTF
J gene: TRBJ2-1; clone size: .; D gene: .; V gene: TRBV19; CDR3 DNA: TGTGCCAGTAGTATGAAAGTCAGATACAATGAGCAGTTCTTC; CDR3 protein: CASSMKVRYNEQFF
J gene: TRBJ1-3; clone size: once; D gene: .; V gene: TRBV7-8; CDR3 DNA: TGTGCCAGCAGCCCTCCCCGCCGGTTCAACTCTGGAAACACCATATATTTT; CDR3 protein: CASSPPRRFNSGNTIYF
J gene: TRBJ2-7; clone size: many; D gene: TRBD1; V gene: TRBV11-2; CDR3 DNA: TGTGCCAGCAGCCCCAGCGGACCGGGACAGGAGTACTTC; CDR3 protein: CASSPSGPGQEYF
J gene: TRBJ2-7; clone size: once; D gene: TRBD2; V gene: TRBV7-3; CDR3 DNA: TGTGCCAGCAGCCTGGCGGGAGGTCCGGACCACGAGCAGTACTTC; CDR3 protein: CASSLAGGPDHEQYF
J gene: TRBJ2-7; clone size: .; D gene: TRBD1; V gene: TRBV5-4; CDR3 DNA: TGTGCCAGCAGCCGTGACCCAGGGACAGACCTTGGGGAGCAGTACTTC; CDR3 protein: CASSRDPGTDLGEQYF
J gene: TRBJ2-1; clone size: .; D gene: .; V gene: TRBV5-1; CDR3 DNA: TGCGCCAGCAGCGAAGGACTCGTCTACAATGAGCAGTTCTTC; CDR3 protein: CASSEGLVYNEQFF
J gene: TRBJ2-1; clone size: many; D gene: TRBD2; V gene: TRBV25-1; CDR3 DNA: TGTGCCAGCAGTGGAAGGACTAGCGGACCGAGCGATGAGCAGTTCTTC; CDR3 protein: CASSGRTSGPSDEQFF
J gene: TRBJ2-7; clone size: once; D gene: TRBD2; V gene: TRBV10-3; CDR3 DNA: TGTGCCATTTCCGGGACTAGCGGGAGGGCCAACGAGCAGTACTTC; CDR3 protein: CAISGTSGRANEQYF